Listed below are T cell receptor beta chains from one sample, sequenced in a study of shared clonotypes between healthy human individuals. Clones were read by immunoSEQ multiplex PCR, and TCRdb kept only the in-frame ones, dropping some. The data hold millions of clones, with approximately 95% observed a single time. Sequenced material: naive CD4+ T cells sorted from blood. The receptors here all came from a man younger than 30 in good health. Both conserved end residues are part of each CDR3. A D gene is named only where the DNA matches it firmly. Clone size is stated in some rows and not others, as once, few, many or a class when expanded.

D gene	clone size	V gene	J gene	CDR3 DNA	CDR3 protein
NA	NA	TRBV2	TRBJ1-5	TGTGCCAGCACAGCCGCGTCGCCGGATCAGCCCCAGCATTTT	CASTAASPDQPQHF
TRBD2	NA	TRBV2	TRBJ2-5	TGTGCCAGCAGTGAAGGGGCAGCGGGAAGAATGGAGACCCAGTACTTC	CASSEGAAGRMETQYF
NA	NA	TRBV7-9	TRBJ1-1	TGTGCCAGCAGCCTCCACTCTGTGAACACTGAAGCTTTCTTT	CASSLHSVNTEAFF
NA	once	TRBV6-1	TRBJ1-6	TGTGCCAGCAGTGCCGCGAGTTGGGACTCTAATTCACCCCTCCACTTT	CASSAASWDSNSPLHF
NA	NA	TRBV5-1	TRBJ2-1	TGCGCCAGCAGCTTGGGGGGACCGCAGCAGTTCTTC	CASSLGGPQQFF
NA	NA	TRBV5-6	TRBJ2-3	TGTGCCAGCAGCATCCCGGGTTTAGGGACAGATACGCAGTATTTT	CASSIPGLGTDTQYF
NA	NA	TRBV20-1	TRBJ2-3	TGCAGTGCGGGCACAGATACGCAGTATTTT	CSAGTDTQYF
TRBD2	NA	TRBV7-2	TRBJ2-3	TGTGCCAGCAGCTCGGGACTAGCGGGAGGGACAGATACGCAGTATTTT	CASSSGLAGGTDTQYF
TRBD1	NA	TRBV19	TRBJ2-7	TGTGCCAGTAGTGTCGGGACAGCAGGATCCTACGAGCAGTACTTC	CASSVGTAGSYEQYF
TRBD1	NA	TRBV28	TRBJ2-7	TGTGCCAGCAGTGCACCGACGGGACAGGGTTCTTACGAGCAGTACTTC	CASSAPTGQGSYEQYF
NA	NA	TRBV7-9	TRBJ2-7	TGTGCCAGCAGCGTACGGGACCTCTACGAGCAGTACTTC	CASSVRDLYEQYF
NA	NA	TRBV12-5	TRBJ2-7	TGTGCTAGTGGTCCCTCTACGTTCAGTAGCGAGCAGTACTTC	CASGPSTFSSEQYF
NA	NA	TRBV5-6	TRBJ1-6	TGTGCCAGCACCTTGGATGTTGGTAATTCACCCCTCCACTTT	CASTLDVGNSPLHF